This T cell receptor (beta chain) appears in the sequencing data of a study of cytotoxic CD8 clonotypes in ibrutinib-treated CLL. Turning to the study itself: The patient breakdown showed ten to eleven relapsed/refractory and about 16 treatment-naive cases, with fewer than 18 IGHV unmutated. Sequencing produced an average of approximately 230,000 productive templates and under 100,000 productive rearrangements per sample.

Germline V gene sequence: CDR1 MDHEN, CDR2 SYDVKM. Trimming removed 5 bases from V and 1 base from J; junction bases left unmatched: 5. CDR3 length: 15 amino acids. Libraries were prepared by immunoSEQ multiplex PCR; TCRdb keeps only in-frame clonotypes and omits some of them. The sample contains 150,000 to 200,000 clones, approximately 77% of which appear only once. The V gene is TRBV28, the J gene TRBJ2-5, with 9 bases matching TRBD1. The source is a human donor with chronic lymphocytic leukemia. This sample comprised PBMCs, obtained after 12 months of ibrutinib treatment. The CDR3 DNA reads TGTGCCAGCAGTCGGGACAGGGCTGGCCAAGAGACCCAGTACTTC. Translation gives CASSRDRAGQETQYF.